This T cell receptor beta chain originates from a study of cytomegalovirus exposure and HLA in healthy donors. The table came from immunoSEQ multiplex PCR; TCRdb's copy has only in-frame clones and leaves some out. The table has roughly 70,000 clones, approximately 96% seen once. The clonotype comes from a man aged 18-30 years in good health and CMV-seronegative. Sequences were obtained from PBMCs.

The CDR3, as DNA: TGCGCCAGCAGCCGGACAGGGGAAGGAAGCTATGGCTACACCTTC. Protein sequence: CASSRTGEGSYGYTF. The chain carries TRBV5-1 and TRBJ1-2, with TRBD1 identical over 9 bases. Germline trimming cut 4 bases from V and 4 bases from J; bases unmatched to any gene: 8. The germline CDR1 and CDR2 sequences are SGHRS and YFSETQ. This CDR3 has 15 amino acids.